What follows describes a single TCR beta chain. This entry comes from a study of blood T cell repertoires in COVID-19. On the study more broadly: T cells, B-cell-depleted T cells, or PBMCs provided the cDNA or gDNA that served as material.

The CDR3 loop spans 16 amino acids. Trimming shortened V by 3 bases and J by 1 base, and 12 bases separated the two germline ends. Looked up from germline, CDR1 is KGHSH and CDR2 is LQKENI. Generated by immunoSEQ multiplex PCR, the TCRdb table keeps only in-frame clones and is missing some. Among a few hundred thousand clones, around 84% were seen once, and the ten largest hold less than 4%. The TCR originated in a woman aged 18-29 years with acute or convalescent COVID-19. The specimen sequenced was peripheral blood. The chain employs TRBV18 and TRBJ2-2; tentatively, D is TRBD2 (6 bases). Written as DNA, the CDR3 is TGTGCCAGCTCACCTCTTCCGGGACTGAACACCGGGGAGCTGTTTTTT. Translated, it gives CASSPLPGLNTGELFF.